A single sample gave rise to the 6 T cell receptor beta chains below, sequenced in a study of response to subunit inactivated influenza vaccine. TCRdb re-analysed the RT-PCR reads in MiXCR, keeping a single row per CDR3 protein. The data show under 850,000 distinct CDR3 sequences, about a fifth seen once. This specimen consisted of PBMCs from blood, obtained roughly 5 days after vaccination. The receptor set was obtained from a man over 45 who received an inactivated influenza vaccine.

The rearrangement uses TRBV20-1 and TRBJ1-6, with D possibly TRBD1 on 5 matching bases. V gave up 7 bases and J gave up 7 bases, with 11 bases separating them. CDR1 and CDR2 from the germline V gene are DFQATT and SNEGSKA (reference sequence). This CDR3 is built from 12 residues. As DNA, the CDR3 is TGCAGTGTTAGGGGAGGGAATTCACCCCTCCACTTT. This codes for CSVRGGNSPLHF.

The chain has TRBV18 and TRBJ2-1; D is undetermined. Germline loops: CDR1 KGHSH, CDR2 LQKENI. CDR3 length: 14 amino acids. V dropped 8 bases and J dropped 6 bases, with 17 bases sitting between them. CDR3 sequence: CASAPRQLGNEQFF. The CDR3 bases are TGTGCCAGCGCCCCACGGCAGTTAGGCAATGAGCAGTTCTTC.

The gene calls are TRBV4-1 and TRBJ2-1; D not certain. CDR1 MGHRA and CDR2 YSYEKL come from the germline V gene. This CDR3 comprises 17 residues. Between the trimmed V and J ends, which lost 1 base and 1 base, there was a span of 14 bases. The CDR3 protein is CASSQGRARSSYNEQFF. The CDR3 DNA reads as TGCGCCAGCAGCCAAGGCCGGGCCCGATCGTCCTACAATGAGCAGTTCTTC.

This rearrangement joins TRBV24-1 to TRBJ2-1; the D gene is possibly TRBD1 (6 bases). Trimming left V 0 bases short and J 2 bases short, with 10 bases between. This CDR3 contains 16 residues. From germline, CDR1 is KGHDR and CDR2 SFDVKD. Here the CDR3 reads CATSDLRQGTYNEQFF. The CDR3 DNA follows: TGTGCCACCAGTGATTTGCGTCAGGGGACCTACAATGAGCAGTTCTTC.

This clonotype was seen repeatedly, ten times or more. The CDR3 here is CASTLRAGRDEQFF. The CDR3 DNA reads TGTGCCAGCACCCTCCGGGCAGGGCGGGATGAGCAGTTCTTC. The gene calls are TRBV5-8 and TRBJ2-1; D tentatively fits TRBD1 or TRBD2 (5 bases each). This CDR3 is 14 amino acids long. The germline CDR1 and CDR2 sequences are SGHTS and YDEGEE. Trimming pared 6 bases from V and 8 bases from J, leaving 18 bases between.

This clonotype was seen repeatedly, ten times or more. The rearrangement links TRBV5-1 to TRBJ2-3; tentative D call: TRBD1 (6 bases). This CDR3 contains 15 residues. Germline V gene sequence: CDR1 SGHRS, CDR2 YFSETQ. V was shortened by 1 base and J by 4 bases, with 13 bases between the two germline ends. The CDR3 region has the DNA TGCGCCAGCAGCTTGATCAGGGGTTCCCCAGATACGCAGTATTTT. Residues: CASSLIRGSPDTQYF.